This T cell receptor (beta chain) was captured in a study of Ad26.COV2.S vaccination and SARS-CoV-2 variants. With respect to this clone: The antigen remains unidentified.

Germline assignment: CDR1 MNHEY and CDR2 SMNVEV (reference sequence). The CDR3 totals 14 residues. The V and J ends lost 4 bases and 4 bases respectively, with 13 bases between them. TCRdb's copy holds only in-frame clones and misses some; the assay was immunoSEQ multiplex PCR. The table shows about 350,000 clones, with roughly nine tenths occurring only once. Notes on the study in general: Vaccine and placebo groups showed comparable non-spike TCR breadth.

The origin of this receptor is a human donor who had recovered from COVID-19. The specimen comprised peripheral blood, sampled after recovery from COVID-19. V gene TRBV27 combines with J gene TRBJ1-2; D is possibly TRBD1 (6 bases). In DNA, the CDR3 is TGTGCCAGCAGTTCCTCGACAGGTTTCTATGGCTACACCTTC. This translates into CASSSSTGFYGYTF.